These 17 T cell receptor beta chains originate from one sample sequenced in a study of shared clonotypes between healthy human individuals. Terminally differentiated effector memory CD45RA+ cells were left out of the naive CD8 fraction, which was CD45RO-negative and positively selected for CCR7. Assay used: immunoSEQ multiplex PCR; TCRdb lists only in-frame clones, some missing. Here the sample spans about 2.2 million clones, 93% being singletons. The specimen was naive CD8+ T cells from PBMCs. The receptors derive from a man between 18 and 35 years old in good health. Some clones in this sample may be carry-over from other donors' samples.

The chain joins TRBV28 to TRBJ2-7; D possibly corresponds to TRBD1 (5 bases). V was pared by 6 bases and J by 2 bases, with 11 bases between. CDR3 length: 13 residues. CDR1 and CDR2 from the germline V gene are MDHEN and SYDVKM. The CDR3 nucleotides are TGTGCCAGCAGCCAGGGATTTACCTACGAGCAGTACTTC. Translating gives CASSQGFTYEQYF.

The rearrangement uses TRBV29-1 and TRBJ2-1; 12 positions agree with TRBD2. J lost 4 bases, V lost 0 bases, and 7 bases had no gene match. The CDR3 covers 17 residues. CDR1 and CDR2 (germline): SQVTM, ANQGSEA. Here the CDR3 reads CSVEDWDGLAGYNEQFF. Here the CDR3 DNA reads TGCAGCGTTGAAGATTGGGACGGACTAGCGGGGTACAATGAGCAGTTCTTC.

The count of this clone is one. The chain couples TRBV9 to TRBJ1-2; unclear D gene. The germline CDR1 and CDR2 sequences are SGDLS and YYNGEE. The CDR3 length is 14 residues. Trimming removed 0 bases from V and 1 base from J, with 7 bases in between. CDR3 sequence (DNA): TGTGCCAGCAGCGTAGGCAAGATTAACTATGGCTACACCTTC. The encoded protein is CASSVGKINYGYTF.

V usage is TRBV2 and J usage is TRBJ1-1; no clear D. V was shortened by 3 bases and J by 1 base, with 9 bases between the two germline ends. The CDR3 length is 14 residues. Germline CDR1 reads SNHLY; CDR2 reads FYNNEI. Here the CDR3 reads CASSDKSANTEAFF. CDR3 sequence (DNA): TGTGCCAGCAGTGACAAATCCGCGAACACTGAAGCTTTCTTT.

The V gene is TRBV6-1, the J gene TRBJ2-7; 10 bases agree with TRBD2. Germline lookup yields CDR1 MNHNS and CDR2 SASEGT. The CDR3 has 16 residues. Germline trimming cut 1 base from V and 2 bases from J; bases unmatched to any gene: 5. This CDR3 is CASSEGRTSGPYEQYF. CDR3 coding DNA: TGTGCCAGCAGTGAAGGGCGGACTAGCGGTCCCTACGAGCAGTACTTC.

The rearrangement joins TRBV27 to TRBJ2-1; TRBD1 might be the D (6 bases). The V gene's germline CDR1 is MNHEY and CDR2 SMNVEV (reference sequence). This CDR3 region has 15 residues. Trimming took 2 bases from V and 4 from J, leaving 12 bases between them. The CDR3: CASSLAQGPYNEQFF. DNA of the CDR3: TGTGCCAGCAGTTTAGCACAGGGTCCGTACAATGAGCAGTTCTTC.

The V gene is TRBV5-6, the J gene TRBJ2-7, with 10 nucleotides matching TRBD2. Germline V gives CDR1 SGHDT, CDR2 YYEEEE. The CDR3 has 15 residues. V shed 4 bases, J shed 1 base, and the junction held 5 bases outside the gene matches. The DNA for the CDR3 is TGTGCCAGCAGCAAACTAGCGGGAAGATCCTACGAGCAGTACTTC. Amino acid sequence: CASSKLAGRSYEQYF.

The chain combines TRBV9 with TRBJ2-3; 8 nucleotides line up with TRBD1. The CDR3 is made up of 14 amino acids. Germline V gene sequence: CDR1 SGDLS, CDR2 YYNGEE. Trimming cost V 0 bases and J 9 bases; bases outside gene matches: 6. The CDR3 DNA follows: TGTGCCAGCAGCGTAGGGGACAGGCTCGAGACGCAGTATTTT. Its translation is CASSVGDRLETQYF.

The chain employs TRBV11-2 and TRBJ2-3; 9 nucleotides align to TRBD2. Germline CDR1 and CDR2: SGHAT and FQNNGV. V lost 1 base to trimming and J lost 7 bases; unmatched junction nucleotides: 9. This CDR3 spans 16 amino acids. The CDR3, as DNA: TGTGCCAGCAGCTTAGGGGTTAGCGGGAGTTTCTATACGCAGTATTTT. Translating it yields CASSLGVSGSFYTQYF.

The chain recombines TRBV28 with TRBJ1-1, with 7 positions matching TRBD1. Germline V gene lookup returns CDR1 MDHEN and CDR2 SYDVKM. The CDR3 is 16 residues long. J lost 7 bases, V lost 3 bases, and 14 bases had no gene match. This CDR3 is CASSFPKGQRAFEAFF. In nucleotides, the CDR3 is TGTGCCAGCAGTTTCCCCAAGGGACAGCGCGCCTTTGAAGCTTTCTTT.

The chain couples TRBV9 to TRBJ1-2; 8 nucleotides agree with TRBD1. The CDR3 spans 14 residues. The V gene's germline CDR1 is SGDLS and CDR2 YYNGEE. The junction had 10 bases not matched to a gene; V was cut back by 4 bases and J by 8 bases. This chain's CDR3 is CASSIDGTGDGYTF. In DNA form, the CDR3 reads TGTGCCAGCAGCATAGACGGGACAGGCGACGGCTACACCTTC.

This clone was recorded once. This chain connects TRBV25-1 to TRBJ1-2; possibly TRBD1 for D (6 bases). V lost 1 base to trimming and J lost 3 bases, with 9 bases between them. The CDR3 is 14 amino acids. Germline CDR1 MGHDK, CDR2 SYGVNS. CDR3 nucleotide sequence: TGTGCCAGCAGTGAATTTAGGGGGGACTATGGCTACACCTTC. It encodes CASSEFRGDYGYTF.

V usage is TRBV6-1 and J usage is TRBJ1-1; the match to TRBD1 covers 7 bases. Losses at the gene ends were 4 bases for V and 1 base for J; bases not matched to a gene: 9. CDR1 is MNHNS, CDR2 SASEGT, per germline. The CDR3 contains 16 residues. CDR3 DNA sequence: TGTGCCAGCAGTGCCTCTCGACAGGGTTCGAACACTGAAGCTTTCTTT. It codes for CASSASRQGSNTEAFF.

V and J are TRBV27 and TRBJ2-7; 9 bases line up with TRBD2. The CDR3 is 18 residues long. V trimming: 6 bases; J trimming: 5 bases; junction bases outside the gene matches: 20. In germline, CDR1 is MNHEY, CDR2 SMNVEV (reference sequence). Here the CDR3 reads CASRLLRQGSGRSDEQYF. The CDR3 region has the DNA TGTGCCAGCAGACTCTTGAGGCAAGGTAGCGGGAGATCCGACGAGCAGTACTTC.

About this clone itself: Other DNA sequences in the same sample also yield this CDR3. This sequence joins TRBV27 and TRBJ2-7; a possible D gene is TRBD1 (5 bases). The germline V and J ends were trimmed by 2 bases and 1 base, with 9 bases remaining between them. The CDR3 has 14 amino acids. In germline, CDR1 is MNHEY, CDR2 SMNVEV (reference sequence). The CDR3 loop reads CASSLGARSYEQYF. CDR3 DNA sequence: TGTGCCAGCAGTTTAGGGGCCAGATCCTACGAGCAGTACTTC.

The V gene is TRBV7-9, the J gene TRBJ2-7, with D maybe TRBD1 (5 bases). CDR1 and CDR2 (germline): SEHNR, FQNEAQ (reference sequence). Trimming cost V 4 bases and J 3 bases, with 16 bases left between them. The CDR3 contains 15 residues. CDR3 protein: CASSSTVITYYEQYF. The CDR3 nucleotides read TGTGCCAGCAGCTCGACAGTTATAACCTACTACGAGCAGTACTTC.

The chain links TRBV28 to TRBJ1-1; a weak D match, TRBD1 (6 bases). Trimming stripped 2 bases from V and 0 bases from J, with 10 bases between. CDR1 is MDHEN, CDR2 SYDVKM, per germline. The CDR3 is 15 amino acids. The CDR3 DNA reads TGTGCCAGCAGTTTAGAGGGGGGGGTGAACACTGAAGCTTTCTTT. This codes for CASSLEGGVNTEAFF.